This is a list of T cell receptor beta chains from one sample in a study of PD-1 blockade in classical Hodgkin lymphoma. The table came from immunoSEQ multiplex PCR; TCRdb's copy has only in-frame clones and leaves some out. The table lists about 19,000 clones, around 82% of them singletons. This specimen was peripheral blood mononuclear cells (PBMCs), taken before the fourth cycle of nivolumab. These receptors came from a human donor with classical Hodgkin lymphoma. Each CDR3 is given with its conserved first and last residue. A D gene is named only where the DNA matches it firmly. Only part of the rows carry a size: once, few, many, or a class if the clone is expanded.

v_gene: TRBV28; j_gene: TRBJ1-5; abundance: once; d_gene: NA; CDR3aa: CASRYRANSNQPQHF; CDR3nt: TGTGCCAGCAGGTACAGGGCCAATAGCAATCAGCCCCAGCATTTT
v_gene: TRBV30; j_gene: TRBJ1-2; abundance: NA; d_gene: TRBD1; CDR3aa: CAWSVGQGGSYGYTF; CDR3nt: TGTGCCTGGAGTGTGGGACAGGGGGGTTCCTATGGCTACACCTTC
v_gene: TRBV6-1; j_gene: TRBJ1-3; abundance: NA; d_gene: NA; CDR3aa: CASSYANTIYF; CDR3nt: TGTGCCAGCAGTTACGCAAACACCATATATTTT
v_gene: TRBV5-8; j_gene: TRBJ2-5; abundance: NA; d_gene: NA; CDR3aa: CASSTLGGLETQYF; CDR3nt: TGTGCCAGCAGCACCCTTGGGGGTCTGGAGACCCAGTACTTC
v_gene: TRBV19; j_gene: TRBJ2-7; abundance: few; d_gene: NA; CDR3aa: CASSIGYEQYF; CDR3nt: TGTGCCAGTAGTATAGGGTACGAGCAGTACTTC
v_gene: TRBV5-6; j_gene: TRBJ2-3; abundance: NA; d_gene: TRBD2; CDR3aa: CASSPPSGGARDTQYF; CDR3nt: TGTGCCAGCAGCCCCCCCAGCGGGGGGGCACGGGATACGCAGTATTTT
v_gene: TRBV5-1; j_gene: TRBJ2-7; abundance: NA; d_gene: NA; CDR3aa: CASSAQGGYEQYF; CDR3nt: TGCGCCAGCAGCGCCCAGGGTGGGTACGAGCAGTACTTC
v_gene: TRBV4-1; j_gene: TRBJ2-7; abundance: NA; d_gene: NA; CDR3aa: CASSQESGSPKYEQYF; CDR3nt: TGCGCCAGCAGCCAAGAATCAGGGAGCCCTAAATACGAGCAGTACTTC
v_gene: TRBV6-5; j_gene: TRBJ1-1; abundance: NA; d_gene: NA; CDR3aa: CASSFLPGTEAFF; CDR3nt: TGTGCCAGCAGTTTCCTCCCCGGGACTGAAGCTTTCTTT
v_gene: TRBV28; j_gene: TRBJ1-4; abundance: NA; d_gene: TRBD1; CDR3aa: CASSKRDRVGEKLFF; CDR3nt: TGTGCCAGCAGTAAACGGGACAGGGTCGGTGAAAAACTGTTTTTT
v_gene: TRBV27; j_gene: TRBJ2-3; abundance: NA; d_gene: NA; CDR3aa: CASSLERGGGSDTQYF; CDR3nt: TGTGCCAGCAGTTTAGAGAGGGGAGGGGGTTCAGATACGCAGTATTTT
v_gene: TRBV7-9; j_gene: TRBJ1-1; abundance: once; d_gene: NA; CDR3aa: CASSLAGARSTEAFF; CDR3nt: TGTGCCAGCAGCTTAGCGGGGGCCCGAAGCACTGAAGCTTTCTTT
v_gene: TRBV9; j_gene: TRBJ2-5; abundance: NA; d_gene: TRBD1; CDR3aa: CASSDKRGPRPETQYF; CDR3nt: TGTGCCAGCAGCGACAAGAGGGGGCCTCGGCCAGAGACCCAGTACTTC
v_gene: TRBV7-8; j_gene: TRBJ1-6; abundance: NA; d_gene: TRBD1; CDR3aa: CASSLAGQGNSPLHF; CDR3nt: TGTGCCAGCAGCTTAGCGGGACAGGGAAATTCACCCCTCCACTTT
v_gene: TRBV11-2; j_gene: TRBJ2-2; abundance: NA; d_gene: NA; CDR3aa: CASSLVITGELFF; CDR3nt: TGTGCCAGCAGCTTGGTCATCACCGGGGAGCTGTTTTTT
v_gene: TRBV2; j_gene: TRBJ1-1; abundance: NA; d_gene: NA; CDR3aa: CASQGNLGAEAFF; CDR3nt: TGTGCCAGCCAGGGGAATTTGGGCGCTGAAGCTTTCTTT
v_gene: TRBV6-5; j_gene: TRBJ1-1; abundance: NA; d_gene: NA; CDR3aa: CASSWGAWVTEAFF; CDR3nt: TGTGCCAGCAGTTGGGGGGCTTGGGTCACTGAAGCTTTCTTT
v_gene: TRBV5-1; j_gene: TRBJ1-1; abundance: NA; d_gene: NA; CDR3aa: CASSLGAWPRGENSEAFF; CDR3nt: TGCGCCAGCAGCTTGGGGGCCTGGCCAAGGGGAGAGAACTCTGAAGCTTTCTTT
v_gene: TRBV11-2; j_gene: TRBJ1-1; abundance: NA; d_gene: TRBD1; CDR3aa: CASSYKAGTGGKDTEAFF; CDR3nt: TGTGCCAGCAGCTACAAAGCCGGGACAGGGGGCAAGGACACTGAAGCTTTCTTT
v_gene: TRBV2; j_gene: TRBJ1-6; abundance: NA; d_gene: NA; CDR3aa: CASGSEGNSPLHF; CDR3nt: TGTGCCAGCGGATCCGAGGGTAACTCACCCCTCCACTTT
v_gene: TRBV5-1; j_gene: TRBJ2-1; abundance: NA; d_gene: TRBD2; CDR3aa: CASSPAGPHNEQFF; CDR3nt: TGCGCCAGCAGCCCAGCGGGGCCCCACAATGAGCAGTTCTTC
v_gene: TRBV27; j_gene: TRBJ2-1; abundance: NA; d_gene: NA; CDR3aa: CASSPSREPYNEQFF; CDR3nt: TGTGCCAGCAGTCCCTCCCGGGAGCCCTACAATGAGCAGTTCTTC
v_gene: TRBV6-6; j_gene: TRBJ1-1; abundance: NA; d_gene: TRBD1; CDR3aa: CASSYGQGGTEAFF; CDR3nt: TGTGCCAGCAGTTACGGACAGGGGGGCACTGAAGCTTTCTTT
v_gene: TRBV19; j_gene: TRBJ1-1; abundance: NA; d_gene: TRBD1; CDR3aa: CASSIGTGRGDTEAFF; CDR3nt: TGTGCCAGTAGTATCGGGACGGGCAGGGGGGACACTGAAGCTTTCTTT
v_gene: TRBV28; j_gene: TRBJ2-1; abundance: NA; d_gene: TRBD2; CDR3aa: CASRTSGGNEQFF; CDR3nt: TGTGCCAGCAGGACTAGCGGGGGTAATGAGCAGTTCTTC
v_gene: TRBV25-1; j_gene: TRBJ2-1; abundance: NA; d_gene: NA; CDR3aa: CASSTPGEAAYNEQFF; CDR3nt: TGTGCCAGCAGTACTCCTGGAGAGGCCGCCTACAATGAGCAGTTCTTC
v_gene: TRBV30; j_gene: TRBJ2-2; abundance: NA; d_gene: NA; CDR3aa: CAQGGRTLTGELFF; CDR3nt: TGTGCCCAGGGGGGACGGACCCTCACCGGGGAGCTGTTTTTT
v_gene: TRBV5-4; j_gene: TRBJ1-3; abundance: NA; d_gene: NA; CDR3aa: CASSTHGVSTIYF; CDR3nt: TGTGCCAGCAGCACTCATGGGGTTAGCACCATATATTTT
v_gene: TRBV30; j_gene: TRBJ2-1; abundance: NA; d_gene: TRBD2; CDR3aa: CAWSEKRDLDEQFF; CDR3nt: TGTGCCTGGAGTGAAAAGCGGGACTTGGATGAGCAGTTCTTC
v_gene: TRBV19; j_gene: TRBJ2-3; abundance: NA; d_gene: TRBD1; CDR3aa: CASSTPTGQIWGDTQYF; CDR3nt: TGTGCCAGTAGTACCCCGACAGGGCAAATATGGGGAGATACGCAGTATTTT
v_gene: TRBV11-2; j_gene: TRBJ2-7; abundance: NA; d_gene: NA; CDR3aa: CASSSPQIGNYEQYF; CDR3nt: TGTGCCAGCAGCTCACCCCAGATCGGGAACTACGAGCAGTACTTC
v_gene: TRBV14; j_gene: TRBJ2-7; abundance: NA; d_gene: NA; CDR3aa: CASSLGGPRINEQYF; CDR3nt: TGTGCCAGCAGCCTCGGGGGGCCTAGAATCAACGAGCAGTACTTC
v_gene: TRBV7-2; j_gene: TRBJ2-7; abundance: NA; d_gene: NA; CDR3aa: CASSLRLAHLSGAHEQYF; CDR3nt: TGTGCCAGCAGCTTACGGCTAGCTCACCTCTCGGGTGCCCACGAGCAGTACTTC
v_gene: TRBV2; j_gene: TRBJ2-1; abundance: NA; d_gene: TRBD2; CDR3aa: CASSREGRDNEQFF; CDR3nt: TGTGCCAGTTCAAGGGAGGGGAGGGACAATGAGCAGTTCTTC
v_gene: TRBV13; j_gene: TRBJ2-5; abundance: NA; d_gene: NA; CDR3aa: CASSLMRGHTALQETQYF; CDR3nt: TGTGCCAGCAGCTTAATGAGAGGGCATACTGCCCTCCAAGAGACCCAGTACTTC
v_gene: TRBV28; j_gene: TRBJ1-1; abundance: NA; d_gene: NA; CDR3aa: CASRGRPEAFF; CDR3nt: TGTGCCAGCAGGGGACGGCCTGAAGCTTTCTTT
v_gene: TRBV2; j_gene: TRBJ2-3; abundance: NA; d_gene: TRBD1; CDR3aa: CASRGTADTQYF; CDR3nt: TGTGCCAGCAGGGGGACAGCAGATACGCAGTATTTT
v_gene: TRBV2; j_gene: TRBJ1-6; abundance: NA; d_gene: NA; CDR3aa: CASSETGYNSPLHF; CDR3nt: TGTGCCAGCAGTGAAACAGGGTATAATTCACCCCTCCACTTT
v_gene: TRBV2; j_gene: TRBJ2-5; abundance: NA; d_gene: TRBD1; CDR3aa: CASSEGDRRQETQYF; CDR3nt: TGTGCCAGCAGTGAAGGGGACAGACGGCAAGAGACCCAGTACTTC
v_gene: TRBV2; j_gene: TRBJ2-6; abundance: NA; d_gene: TRBD1; CDR3aa: CAGRTGGSGANVLTF; CDR3nt: TGTGCCGGGCGGACAGGGGGCTCTGGGGCCAACGTCCTGACTTTC
v_gene: TRBV10-3; j_gene: TRBJ2-1; abundance: NA; d_gene: NA; CDR3aa: CAISELEGTPGPFSYNEQFF; CDR3nt: TGTGCCATCAGTGAGTTGGAAGGGACCCCCGGTCCCTTCTCCTACAATGAGCAGTTCTTC
v_gene: TRBV2; j_gene: TRBJ1-4; abundance: NA; d_gene: NA; CDR3aa: CASGPGYGVGPANEKLFF; CDR3nt: TGTGCCAGTGGTCCAGGCTATGGGGTCGGCCCCGCTAATGAAAAACTGTTTTTT
v_gene: TRBV6-1; j_gene: TRBJ1-4; abundance: few; d_gene: NA; CDR3aa: CASSEPATNEKLFF; CDR3nt: TGTGCCAGCAGTGAGCCTGCAACTAATGAAAAACTGTTTTTT
v_gene: TRBV11-2; j_gene: TRBJ1-6; abundance: once; d_gene: TRBD1; CDR3aa: CASRRMDRGNSPLHF; CDR3nt: TGTGCCAGCAGAAGAATGGACAGGGGCAATTCACCCCTCCACTTT
v_gene: TRBV21-1; j_gene: TRBJ2-1; abundance: NA; d_gene: NA; CDR3aa: CASITGTCRLEQFF; CDR3nt: TGTGCCAGCATCACCGGGACTTGTCGTCTTGAGCAGTTCTTC
v_gene: TRBV11-3; j_gene: TRBJ2-1; abundance: NA; d_gene: TRBD2; CDR3aa: CASSLESGDEQFF; CDR3nt: TGTGCCAGCAGCTTAGAGAGCGGGGATGAGCAGTTCTTC
v_gene: TRBV5-1; j_gene: TRBJ1-1; abundance: NA; d_gene: NA; CDR3aa: CASSLAHRQDEAFF; CDR3nt: TGCGCCAGCAGCTTGGCCCATCGACAGGATGAAGCTTTCTTT
v_gene: TRBV7-9; j_gene: TRBJ1-2; abundance: NA; d_gene: TRBD1; CDR3aa: CASSLKRLGQGLGNYGYTF; CDR3nt: TGTGCCAGCAGCTTAAAGAGGTTGGGACAGGGCCTGGGTAACTATGGCTACACCTTC
v_gene: TRBV15; j_gene: TRBJ1-1; abundance: NA; d_gene: NA; CDR3aa: CATSMRAWPGNTEAFF; CDR3nt: TGTGCCACCAGCATGCGCGCGTGGCCAGGCAACACTGAAGCTTTCTTT
v_gene: TRBV6-5; j_gene: TRBJ1-1; abundance: NA; d_gene: NA; CDR3aa: CASSYSNSPNTEAFF; CDR3nt: TGTGCCAGCAGTTACTCGAACAGCCCGAACACTGAAGCTTTCTTT